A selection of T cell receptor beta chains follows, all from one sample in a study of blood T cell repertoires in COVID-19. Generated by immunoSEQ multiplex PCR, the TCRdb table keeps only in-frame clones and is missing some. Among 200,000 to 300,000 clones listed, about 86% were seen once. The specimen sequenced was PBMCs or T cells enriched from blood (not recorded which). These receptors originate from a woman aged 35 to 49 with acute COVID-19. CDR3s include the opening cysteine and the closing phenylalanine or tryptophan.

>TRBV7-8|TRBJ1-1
CASSPRAMMSEAFF
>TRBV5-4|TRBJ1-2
CASSLGRDRVSYGYTF
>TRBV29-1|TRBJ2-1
CSVDPGTSSYNEQFF
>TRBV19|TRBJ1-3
CASSLRQGTPGNTIYF
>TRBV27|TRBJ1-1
CASSPRTGDMNTEAFF
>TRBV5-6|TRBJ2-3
CASSLSSGRALDTQYF
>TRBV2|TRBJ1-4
CASSPGVGEKLFF
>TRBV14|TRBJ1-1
CASSQDSERMNTEAFF
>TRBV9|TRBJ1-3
CASSVGRQGSTIYF
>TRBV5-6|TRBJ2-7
CASRDRGNSYEQYF
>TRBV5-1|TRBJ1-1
CASSLQGTLNTEAFF
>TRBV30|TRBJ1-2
CACYRGNYGYTF
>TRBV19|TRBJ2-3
CASSILFSREATDTQYF
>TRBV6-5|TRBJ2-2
CASSLTLDFTEGELFF
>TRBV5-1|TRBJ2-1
CASSLEGVEQFF
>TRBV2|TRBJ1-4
CASSAGTGGVREKLFF
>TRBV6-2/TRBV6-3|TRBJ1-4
CASSPDGSIFGEKLFF
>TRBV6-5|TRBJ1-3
CASSYSGIIAGNTIYF
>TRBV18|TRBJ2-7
CASSPPGTGVREQYF
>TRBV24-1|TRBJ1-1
CATRETGEGTEAFF
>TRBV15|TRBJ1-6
CATSRVLQGASPLHF
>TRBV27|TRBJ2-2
CATSIGAGELFF
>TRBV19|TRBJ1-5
CASRLRDRGNQPQHF
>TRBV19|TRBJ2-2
CATQSGRASTGELFF
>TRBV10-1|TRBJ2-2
CASSSSGTGELFF
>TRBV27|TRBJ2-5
CASSPDLTDEETQYF
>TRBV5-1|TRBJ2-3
CASSSWTSGRAFADTQYF
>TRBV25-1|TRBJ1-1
CASTPDRGVSEAFF
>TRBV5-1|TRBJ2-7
CAIVPLSSYEQYF